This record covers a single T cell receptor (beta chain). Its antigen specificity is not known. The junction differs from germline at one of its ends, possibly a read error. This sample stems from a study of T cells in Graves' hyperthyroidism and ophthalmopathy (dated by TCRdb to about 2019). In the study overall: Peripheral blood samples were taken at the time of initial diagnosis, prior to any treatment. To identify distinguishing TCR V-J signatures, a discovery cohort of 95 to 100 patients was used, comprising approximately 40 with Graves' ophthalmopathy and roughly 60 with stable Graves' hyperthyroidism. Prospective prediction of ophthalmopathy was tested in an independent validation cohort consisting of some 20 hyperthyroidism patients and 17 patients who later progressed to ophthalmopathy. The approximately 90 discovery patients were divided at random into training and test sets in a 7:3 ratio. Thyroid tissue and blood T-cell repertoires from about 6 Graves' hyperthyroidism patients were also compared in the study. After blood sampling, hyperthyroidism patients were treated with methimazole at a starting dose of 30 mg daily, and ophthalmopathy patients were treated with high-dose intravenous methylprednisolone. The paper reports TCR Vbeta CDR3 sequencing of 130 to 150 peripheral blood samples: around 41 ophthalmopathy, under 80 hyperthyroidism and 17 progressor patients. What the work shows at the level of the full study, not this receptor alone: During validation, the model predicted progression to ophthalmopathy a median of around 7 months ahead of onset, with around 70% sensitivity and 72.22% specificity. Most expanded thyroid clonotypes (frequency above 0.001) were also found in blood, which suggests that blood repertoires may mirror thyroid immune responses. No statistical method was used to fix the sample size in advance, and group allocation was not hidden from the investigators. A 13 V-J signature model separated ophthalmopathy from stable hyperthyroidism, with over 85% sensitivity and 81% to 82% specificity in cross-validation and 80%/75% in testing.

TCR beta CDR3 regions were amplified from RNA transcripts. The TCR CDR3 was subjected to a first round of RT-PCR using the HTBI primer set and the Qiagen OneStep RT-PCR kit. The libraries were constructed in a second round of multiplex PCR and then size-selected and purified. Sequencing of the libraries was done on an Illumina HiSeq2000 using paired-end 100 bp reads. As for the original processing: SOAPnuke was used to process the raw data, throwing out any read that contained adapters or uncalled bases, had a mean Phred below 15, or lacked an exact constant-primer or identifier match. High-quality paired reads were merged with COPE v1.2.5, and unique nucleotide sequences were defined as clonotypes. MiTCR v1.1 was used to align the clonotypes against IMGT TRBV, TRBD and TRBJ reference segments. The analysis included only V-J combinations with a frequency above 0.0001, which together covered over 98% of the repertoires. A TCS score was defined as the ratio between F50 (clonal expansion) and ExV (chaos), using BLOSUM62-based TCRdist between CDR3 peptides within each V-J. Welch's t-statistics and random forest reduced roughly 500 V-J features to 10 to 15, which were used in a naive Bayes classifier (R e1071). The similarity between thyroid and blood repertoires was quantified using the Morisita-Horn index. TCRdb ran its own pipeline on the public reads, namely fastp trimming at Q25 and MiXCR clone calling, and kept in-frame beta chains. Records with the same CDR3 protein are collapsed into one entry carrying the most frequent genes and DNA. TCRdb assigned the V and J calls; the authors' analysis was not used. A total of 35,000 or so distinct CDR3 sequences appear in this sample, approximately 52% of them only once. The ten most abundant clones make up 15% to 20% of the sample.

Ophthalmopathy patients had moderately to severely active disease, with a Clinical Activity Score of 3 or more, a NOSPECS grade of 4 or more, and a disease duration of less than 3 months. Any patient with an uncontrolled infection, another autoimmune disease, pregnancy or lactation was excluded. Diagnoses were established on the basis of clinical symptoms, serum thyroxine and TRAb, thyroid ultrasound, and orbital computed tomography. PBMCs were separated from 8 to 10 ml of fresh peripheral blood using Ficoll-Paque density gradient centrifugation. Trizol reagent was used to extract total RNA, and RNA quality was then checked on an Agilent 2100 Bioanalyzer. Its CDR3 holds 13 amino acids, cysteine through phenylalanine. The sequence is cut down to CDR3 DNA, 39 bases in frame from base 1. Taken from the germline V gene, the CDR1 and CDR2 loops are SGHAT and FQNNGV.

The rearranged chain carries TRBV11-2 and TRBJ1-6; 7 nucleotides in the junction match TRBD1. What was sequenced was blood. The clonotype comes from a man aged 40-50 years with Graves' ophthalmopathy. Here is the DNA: TGTGCCTGCAGCCGGGACAGAAACTCACCCCTCCGCTTT. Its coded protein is CACSRDRNSPLRF.